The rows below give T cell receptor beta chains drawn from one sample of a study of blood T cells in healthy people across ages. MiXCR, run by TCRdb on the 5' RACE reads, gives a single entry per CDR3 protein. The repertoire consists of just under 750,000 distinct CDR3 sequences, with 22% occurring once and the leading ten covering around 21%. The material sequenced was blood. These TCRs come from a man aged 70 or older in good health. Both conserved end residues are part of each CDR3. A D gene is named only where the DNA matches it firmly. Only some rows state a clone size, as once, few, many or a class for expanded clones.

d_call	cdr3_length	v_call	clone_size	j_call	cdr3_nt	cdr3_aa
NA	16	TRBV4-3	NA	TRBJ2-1	TGCGCCAGCAGCCAAGCCCACAGGGACGTTTACAATGAGCAGTTCTTC	CASSQAHRDVYNEQFF
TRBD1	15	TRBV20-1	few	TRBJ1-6	TGCAGTGCTAGAGTACAGGGGGCCTATAATTCACCCCTCCACTTT	CSARVQGAYNSPLHF
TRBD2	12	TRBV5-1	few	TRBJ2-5	TGCGCCAGCAGCTTATCGGGGGGATTCGAGTACTTC	CASSLSGGFEYF
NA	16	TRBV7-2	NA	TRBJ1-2	TGTGCCAGCAGCTTGGCCGGGAGGGGACTTAACTATGGCTACACCTTC	CASSLAGRGLNYGYTF
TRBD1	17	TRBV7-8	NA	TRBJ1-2	TGTGCCAGCAGCTTAGGAGGCACAGGGGGAAGCGGCTATGGCTACACCTTC	CASSLGGTGGSGYGYTF
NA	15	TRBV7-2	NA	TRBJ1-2	TGTGCCAGCAGCAGAATTCCCCCCCAGAACTATGGCTACACCTTC	CASSRIPPQNYGYTF
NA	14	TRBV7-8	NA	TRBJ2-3	TGTGCCAGCAGCTTAATCCGGGCCGCAGATACGCAGTATTTT	CASSLIRAADTQYF
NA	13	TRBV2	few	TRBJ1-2	TGTGCCAGCAGTCCCTCACAGGGAAATGGCTACACCTTC	CASSPSQGNGYTF
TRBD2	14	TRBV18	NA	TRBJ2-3	TGTGCCCGCTCACCAACGGGAGGCTCCGATACGCAGTATTTT	CARSPTGGSDTQYF
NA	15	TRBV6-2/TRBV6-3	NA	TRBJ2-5	TGTGCCAGCATTATACTAGGAACCCAAAAAGAGACCCAGTACTTC	CASIILGTQKETQYF
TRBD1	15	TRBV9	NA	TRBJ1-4	TGTGCCAGCAGCTTGACAGGGGCCTCAAATGAAAAACTGTTTTTT	CASSLTGASNEKLFF
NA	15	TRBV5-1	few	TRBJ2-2	TGCGCCAGCAGCTTGGGGGGCCAGAACACCGGGGAGCTGTTTTTT	CASSLGGQNTGELFF
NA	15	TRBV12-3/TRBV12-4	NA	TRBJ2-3	TGTGCCAGCAGTTCGCGCCGGCCTAGCACAGATACGCAGTATTTT	CASSSRRPSTDTQYF
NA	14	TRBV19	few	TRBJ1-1	TGTGCCAGTAGCACCGGGCCAATGAACACTGAAGCTTTCTTT	CASSTGPMNTEAFF
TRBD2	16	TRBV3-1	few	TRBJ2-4	TGTGCCAGCAGCCAAGAGCGGGGGACAGCCAAAAACATTCAGTACTTC	CASSQERGTAKNIQYF
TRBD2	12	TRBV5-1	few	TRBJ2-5	TGCGCCAGCGGAGCGGGGCAAGAGACCCAGTACTTC	CASGAGQETQYF
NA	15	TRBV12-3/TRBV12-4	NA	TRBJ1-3	TGTGCCAGCAAAATACAGGGTTTGTCTGGAAACACCATATATTTT	CASKIQGLSGNTIYF
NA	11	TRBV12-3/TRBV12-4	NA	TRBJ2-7	TGTGCCAGCAGTTTTAAATACGAGCAGTACTTC	CASSFKYEQYF
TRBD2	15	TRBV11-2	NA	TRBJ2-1	TGTGCCAGCAGGCCCACTAGCGGGGGGGCCGGTGAGCAGTTCTTC	CASRPTSGGAGEQFF
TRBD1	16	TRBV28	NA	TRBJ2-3	TGTGCCAGCACCATAGGGGGCCACGCTGTTATAGATACGCAGTATTTT	CASTIGGHAVIDTQYF
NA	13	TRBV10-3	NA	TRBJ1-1	TGTGCCATCAGTGAGTCGGAGGGCACTGAAGCTTTCTTT	CAISESEGTEAFF
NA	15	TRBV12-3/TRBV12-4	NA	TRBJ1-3	TGTGCCAGCAGTGGCGGCGGAGACTCTGGAAACACCATATATTTT	CASSGGGDSGNTIYF
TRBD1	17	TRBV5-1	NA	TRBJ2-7	TGCGCCAGCAGCTTGGACCCAGTTGCAGGGGGCGTGTGCGAGCAGTACTTC	CASSLDPVAGGVCEQYF
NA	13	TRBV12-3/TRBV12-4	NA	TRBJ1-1	TGTGCCAGCAGTTTAGAGCAGGTGCAACGGGCTTTCTTT	CASSLEQVQRAFF
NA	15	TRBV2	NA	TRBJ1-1	TGTGCCAGCAAGAAGATGAACAGTCTGAACACTGAAGCTTTCTTT	CASKKMNSLNTEAFF
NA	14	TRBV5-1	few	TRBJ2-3	TGCGCCAGCAGCTTTCAGCGGCCACGGGATACGCAGTATTTT	CASSFQRPRDTQYF
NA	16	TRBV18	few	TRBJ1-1	TGTGCCAGCTCACCTCACGGAGGGGTGTGGGACACTGAAGCTTTCTTT	CASSPHGGVWDTEAFF
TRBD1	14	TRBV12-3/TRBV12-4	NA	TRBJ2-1	TGTGCCAGCAGTCCGACAGGGAACAACAATGAGCAGTTCTTC	CASSPTGNNNEQFF
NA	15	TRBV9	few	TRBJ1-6	TGTGCCAGCAGCCCACGACAGGCCGGCGATTCACCCCTCCACTTT	CASSPRQAGDSPLHF
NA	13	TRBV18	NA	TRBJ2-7	TGTGCCAGCTCACCATCTTCCGGAGGCGAGCAGTACTTC	CASSPSSGGEQYF
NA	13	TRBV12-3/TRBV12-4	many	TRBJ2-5	TGTGCCAGCAGTCTTCTAAGACAAGAGACCCAGTACTTC	CASSLLRQETQYF
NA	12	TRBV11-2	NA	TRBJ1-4	TGTGCCAGCAGAGCCGCAGGTGAAAAACTGTTTTTT	CASRAAGEKLFF
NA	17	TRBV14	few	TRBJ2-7	TGTGCCAGCAGCCAAACCCGCTTGGACAGACGCTCCTACGAGCAGTACTTC	CASSQTRLDRRSYEQYF
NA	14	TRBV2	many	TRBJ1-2	TGTGCCAGCAATCTAGCTCAGGGGAACTATGGCTACACCTTC	CASNLAQGNYGYTF
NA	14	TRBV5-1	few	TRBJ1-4	TGCGCCAGCAGCTTGGGTGCCCCTAATGAAAAACTGTTTTTT	CASSLGAPNEKLFF
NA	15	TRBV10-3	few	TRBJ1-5	TGTGCCATCAGTGAACGGTTTGGGAGCAATCAGCCCCAGCATTTT	CAISERFGSNQPQHF
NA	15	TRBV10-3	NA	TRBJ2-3	TGTGCCATCAGTGAGTTTAGCGGAGTCCCAGATACGCAGTATTTT	CAISEFSGVPDTQYF
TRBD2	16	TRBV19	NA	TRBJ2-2	TGTGCCAGTAGTATGGGACTAGCGGGAGCGGGCGGGGAGCTGTTTTTT	CASSMGLAGAGGELFF
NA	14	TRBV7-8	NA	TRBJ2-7	TGTGCCAGCAGCCTACCAGGGGCTTCCTACGAGCAGTACTTC	CASSLPGASYEQYF
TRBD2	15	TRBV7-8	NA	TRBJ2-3	TGTGCCAGCAGCTCCGGACTAGCGGTCACAGATACGCAGTATTTT	CASSSGLAVTDTQYF
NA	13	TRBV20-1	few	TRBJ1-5	TGCAGTGGGGAGGGCATGGGCAATCAGCCCCAGCATTTT	CSGEGMGNQPQHF
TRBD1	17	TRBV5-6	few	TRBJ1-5	TGTGCCAGCAGCTCGGGACAGAACCCTCGAAGAAGTCAGCCCCAGCATTTT	CASSSGQNPRRSQPQHF